This entry lists 10 T cell receptor beta chains sequenced from one sample in a study of blood T cell repertoires in COVID-19. Repertoires were generated with immunoSEQ multiplex PCR, while TCRdb's copy carries only in-frame clones and drops some. The repertoire consists of fewer than 150,000 clones, with about nine tenths occurring once and the leading ten covering about 10%. Material for sequencing was peripheral blood. The source is a man in his forties or fifties with active or convalescent COVID-19.

The genes are TRBV6-5 and TRBJ1-4; unclear D gene. The CDR3 sequence is 15 residues long. Per germline, CDR1 MNHEY and CDR2 SVGAGI. The germline V and J ends were trimmed by 6 bases and 8 bases, with 19 bases remaining between them. DNA of the CDR3: TGTGCCAGCAGCCAACAGCTTGGGCTCCGGGAAAAACTGTTTTTT. Amino acid sequence: CASSQQLGLREKLFF.

This clone was detected only once. The rearrangement uses TRBV3-1 (or the pseudogene TRBV3-2) and TRBJ2-7, with a possible D match to TRBD1 (6 bases). Germline V gene sequence: CDR1 LGHDT, CDR2 YNNKEL (reference sequence). This CDR3 contains 15 residues. V shed 2 bases and J shed 3 bases, with 14 bases lying between them. The CDR3 protein is CASSQRVTGLYEQYF. The CDR3 region has the DNA TGTGCCAGCAGCCAACGGGTTACAGGGCTCTACGAGCAGTACTTC.

The chain recombines TRBV24-1 with TRBJ1-2, with 7 bases fitting TRBD1. CDR1 is KGHDR and CDR2 is SFDVKD in the germline V gene. This CDR3 is built from 15 residues. The ends lost 5 bases at V and 2 bases at J; junction bases unmatched: 7. The CDR3 DNA follows: TGTGCCACCAGTGGGTACAGGGGAGCGAACTATGGCTACACCTTC. This encodes CATSGYRGANYGYTF.

The rearrangement uses TRBV11-2 and TRBJ1-3, with TRBD1 matching over 8 bases. This CDR3 has 18 amino acids. Germline loops: CDR1 SGHAT, CDR2 FQNNGV. V lost 4 bases, J lost 0 bases, and 11 bases stayed unmatched. CDR3 amino acids: CASSSRGGQVLSGNTIYF. Here the CDR3 DNA reads TGTGCCAGCAGCTCGAGGGGGGGACAGGTGCTCTCTGGAAACACCATATATTTT.

V is TRBV25-1 and J is TRBJ2-7; 7 bases fit TRBD1. The germline gives CDR1 MGHDK, CDR2 SYGVNS. J was trimmed by 6 bases and V by 6 bases; bases with no gene match: 5. This CDR3 region has 12 residues. Here the CDR3 DNA reads TGTGCCAGCAGCCGGACAGGACTCGAGCAGTACTTC. Protein product: CASSRTGLEQYF.

This clone showed up just once. The V gene is TRBV4-1, the J gene TRBJ2-7; a weak D match, TRBD1 (5 bases). Germline V gene data show CDR1 as MGHRA and CDR2 as YSYEKL. The CDR3 consists of 16 residues. V dropped 2 bases and J dropped 1 base, with 15 bases sitting between them. The CDR3 here is CASSQSLGLASYEQYF. The CDR3 bases are TGCGCCAGCAGCCAATCGCTGGGGCTGGCTTCCTACGAGCAGTACTTC.

This chain links TRBV30 with TRBJ2-3, with a tentative D call TRBD2 (6 bases). The CDR3 runs 14 residues. CDR1 is GTSNPN and CDR2 is SVGIG in the germline V gene (reference sequence). V was pared by 4 bases and J by 1 base, with 12 bases between. CDR3: CAWKGLGGTDTQYF. The CDR3 bases are TGTGCCTGGAAGGGACTCGGGGGCACAGATACGCAGTATTTT. The full variable domain, with the rest looked up from reference TRBV30 and TRBJ2-3, is SQTIHQWPATLVQPVGSPLSLECTVEGTSNPNLYWYRQAAGRGLQLLFYSVGIGQISSEVPQNLSASRPQDRQFILSSKKLLLSDSGFYLCAWKGLGGTDTQYFGPGTRLTVL.

The chain combines TRBV7-2 with TRBJ1-2; D is possibly TRBD1 (6 bases). The CDR3 covers 11 residues. V lost 5 bases to trimming and J lost 12 bases, with 13 bases between them. CDR1 and CDR2 (germline): SGHTA, FQGNSA. This CDR3 is CASSATGFHTF. DNA of the CDR3: TGTGCCAGCAGCGCTACAGGGTTCCACACCTTC.

This clone was seen a handful of times. The V gene is TRBV5-1, the J gene TRBJ2-7, with 11 bases aligning to TRBD2. Germline V gene data show CDR1 as SGHRS and CDR2 as YFSETQ. V shed 5 bases and J 3 bases; nucleotides not matched to a gene: 4. This CDR3 region has 14 residues. This CDR3 is CASRFTSGSYEQYF. The CDR3 DNA reads as TGCGCCAGCAGGTTCACTAGCGGGAGCTACGAGCAGTACTTC.

The chain uses TRBV9 and TRBJ2-1; 9 bases agree with TRBD2. The J segment lost 5 bases and the V segment lost 0 bases, leaving 6 bases of the junction unmatched. The germline gives CDR1 SGDLS, CDR2 YYNGEE. The CDR3 runs 16 residues. CDR3 in amino acids: CASSVGGASGDNEQFF. CDR3 in DNA: TGTGCCAGCAGCGTAGGAGGGGCTAGCGGGGACAATGAGCAGTTCTTC.